Below, 25 T cell receptor beta chains from the same sample are listed, as sequenced in a study of lymphopenia after photon versus proton radiotherapy. Some clones are missing from TCRdb's copy, which holds only in-frame ones; the method was immunoSEQ multiplex PCR. The sample contains about 160,000 clones, 75% to 90% of which appear only once. This specimen consisted of peripheral blood, obtained from a patient treated with photon-based radiotherapy. Receptors originate from a man over 45 with gastric cancer.

This clone appeared a few times. The chain is built from TRBV7-6 and TRBJ2-1, with 8 positions matching TRBD2. The V gene's germline CDR1 is SGHVS and CDR2 FNYEAQ. The CDR3 contains 14 residues. V gave up 5 bases and J gave up 7 bases; unmatched junction bases: 7. CDR3 sequence reads: CASSPPSSGNEQFF. CDR3 bases: TGTGCCAGCAGCCCCCCGTCTAGCGGGAATGAGCAGTTCTTC.

The chain recombines TRBV7-7 with TRBJ2-7; D is possibly TRBD2 (6 bases). The CDR3 is made up of 15 amino acids. Between the trimmed V and J ends, which lost 1 base and 2 bases, there was a span of 12 bases. Germline assignment: CDR1 SSHAT and CDR2 FNYEAQ (reference sequence). The CDR3 DNA reads as TGTGCCAGCAGCTTAGTACCAGGGACTCCCTACGAGCAGTACTTC. Translating gives CASSLVPGTPYEQYF.

J is TRBJ2-2 and V is TRBV30; no clear D. The length of the CDR3 is 14 residues. Germline V gene sequence: CDR1 GTSNPN, CDR2 SVGIG (reference sequence). Trimming pared 6 bases from V and 2 bases from J, leaving 13 bases between. This chain's CDR3 is CACPSTPNTGELFF. In DNA, the CDR3 is TGTGCCTGCCCGTCGACTCCTAACACCGGGGAGCTGTTTTTT.

The chain carries TRBV4-1 and TRBJ1-2; the D gene is possibly TRBD1 (5 bases). This CDR3 has 16 amino acids. V lost 1 base, J lost 4 bases, and 16 bases lay in between. The germline CDR1 and CDR2 sequences are MGHRA and YSYEKL. In nucleotides, the CDR3 is TGCGCCAGCAGCCAAGCTCCGTCCGGGGGTCCCTATGGCTACACCTTC. It translates to CASSQAPSGGPYGYTF.

The V gene is TRBV6-5, the J gene TRBJ2-7; tentatively, D is TRBD2 (7 bases). Germline lookup yields CDR1 MNHEY and CDR2 SVGAGI. Trimming pared 8 bases from V and 5 bases from J, leaving 22 bases between. This CDR3 is 15 amino acids long. As DNA, the CDR3 is TGTGCCAGCCATACCCCTCGGGGGGCGCGTAACGAGCAGTACTTC. It codes for CASHTPRGARNEQYF.

The rearrangement joins TRBV28 to TRBJ2-1; 8 nucleotides agree with TRBD1. Germline loops: CDR1 MDHEN, CDR2 SYDVKM. Trimming cost V 6 bases and J 12 bases; bases outside gene matches: 16. The CDR3 is 15 amino acids. The CDR3 sequence is CASSLPSDRAERQFF. DNA of the CDR3: TGTGCCAGCAGCCTACCCTCGGACAGGGCCGAGCGGCAGTTCTTC.

V and J are TRBV2 and TRBJ1-5, with D uncertain. Trimming took off 2 bases at V and 2 bases at J, with 4 bases between the two ends. In germline, CDR1 is SNHLY, CDR2 FYNNEI. This CDR3 contains 13 residues. The CDR3 DNA is TGTGCCAGCAGTGAAACAGGCAATCAGCCCCAGCATTTT. As protein: CASSETGNQPQHF.

This rearrangement joins TRBV4-3 to TRBJ1-2; D not certain. Per germline, CDR1 LGHNA and CDR2 YSLEER. V was shortened by 0 bases and J by 8 bases, with 13 bases between the two germline ends. This CDR3 has 14 amino acids. CDR3 residues: CASSQEAGLGGYTF. The DNA of the CDR3 is TGCGCCAGCAGCCAAGAGGCCGGCCTCGGCGGCTACACCTTC.

The chain is built from TRBV30 and TRBJ1-5; D possibly corresponds to TRBD1 (5 bases). The CDR3 is made up of 14 amino acids. The germline V gene has CDR1 GTSNPN and CDR2 SVGIG (reference sequence). Trimming removed 0 bases at V and 9 bases at J, with 15 bases between. CDR3 in DNA: TGTGCCTGGAGTGTATCCGGGGGTAAAGGGCCCCAGCATTTT. It specifies CAWSVSGGKGPQHF.

CDR3 nucleotides: TGTGCCATCAGTGAGTCGACTAAAAACATTCAGTACTTC. This translates into CAISESTKNIQYF. The gene calls are TRBV10-3 and TRBJ2-4; D remains ambiguous. The CDR3 length is 13 residues. Trimming cost V 0 bases and J 4 bases, with 4 bases left between them. Germline assignment: CDR1 ENHRY and CDR2 SYGVKD.

The gene calls are TRBV28 and TRBJ2-7; weak D call: TRBD2 (6 bases). Deletions cut 4 bases from V and 4 bases from J, with 20 bases between. From germline, CDR1 is MDHEN and CDR2 SYDVKM. The CDR3 covers 16 residues. CDR3 coding DNA: TGTGCCAGCAGTTCCTCCGGGACTCAGGGAGGTTACGAGCAGTACTTC. Residues: CASSSSGTQGGYEQYF. The full variable domain, rest sourced from reference TRBV28 and TRBJ2-7, is DVKVTQSSRYLVKRTGEKVFLECVQDMDHENMFWYRQDPGLGLRLIYFSYDVKMKEKGDIPEGYSVSREKKERFSLILESASTNQTSMYLCASSSSGTQGGYEQYFGPGTRLTVT.

CDR3 nucleotide sequence: TGCGCCAGCAGCTTGGGGGCGACAAGCCTCCAAGAGACCCAGTACTTC. This translates into CASSLGATSLQETQYF. The genes are TRBV5-1 and TRBJ2-5; D is unresolved. The CDR3 length is 16 residues. The germline gives CDR1 SGHRS, CDR2 YFSETQ. V shed 0 bases and J shed 1 base, with 13 bases lying between them.

The chain joins TRBV15 to TRBJ2-5, with a possible D match to TRBD1 (5 bases). The CDR3 has 15 residues. Germline-derived CDR1 and CDR2 are LNHNV and YYDKDF (reference sequence). V lost 0 bases, J lost 3 bases, and 11 bases lay in between. The CDR3 DNA sequence: TGTGCCACCAGCAGAGATCCAGGCAGGGAAGAGACCCAGTACTTC. It yields the protein CATSRDPGREETQYF. Based on the CDR3 plus reference TRBV15 and TRBJ2-5, the full variable domain is DAMVIQNPRYQVTQFGKPVTLSCSQTLNHNVMYWYQQKSSQAPKLLFHYYDKDFNNEADTPDNFQSRRPNTSFCFLDIRSPGLGDTAMYLCATSRDPGREETQYFGPGTRLLVL.

The CDR3 DNA reads TGTGCCAGCAGCTTAACTAGCGGGAGGGCACTCGAGCAGTACTTC. Its translation: CASSLTSGRALEQYF. The chain joins TRBV7-9 to TRBJ2-7, with TRBD2 matching over 13 bases. This CDR3 has 15 residues. In germline, CDR1 is SEHNR, CDR2 FQNEAQ (reference sequence). V dropped 2 bases and J dropped 6; count of bases not matched to a gene: 4.

This clone has more than one count but fewer than ten. This chain links TRBV29-1 with TRBJ2-1; TRBD2 matches at 7 bases. Germline CDR1 is SQVTM and CDR2 is ANQGSEA. V was clipped by 2 bases and J by 7 bases; unmatched bases: 8. The CDR3 is 14 residues long. The CDR3 protein is CSVEKPGLINEQFF. CDR3 nucleotides: TGCAGCGTTGAAAAGCCGGGACTAATAAATGAGCAGTTCTTC.

J is TRBJ2-7 and V is TRBV6-5, with 7 nucleotides matching TRBD2. Germline CDR1 and CDR2: MNHEY and SVGAGI. V lost 6 bases, J lost 1 base, and 6 bases stayed unmatched. This CDR3 is built from 14 residues. CDR3: CASRRLAPSYEQYF. The CDR3 bases are TGTGCCAGCAGGAGACTAGCTCCATCCTACGAGCAGTACTTC.

V and J are TRBV12-5 and TRBJ1-1; 9 positions match TRBD1. J was trimmed by 0 bases and V by 0 bases; bases with no gene match: 5. This CDR3 has 17 residues. Germline V gene lookup returns CDR1 LGHNT and CDR2 FRNRAP. In DNA, the CDR3 is TGTGCTAGTGGTTTGGTACGGACAGGGGCGATGAACACTGAAGCTTTCTTT. Translation: CASGLVRTGAMNTEAFF.

The V gene is TRBV27, the J gene TRBJ2-5; 8 nucleotides match TRBD2. The CDR3 spans 13 residues. Trimming cost V 6 bases and J 5 bases; bases outside gene matches: 5. Per the germline V gene, CDR1 is MNHEY and CDR2 is SMNVEV (reference sequence). CDR3: CASRRAGEETQYF. CDR3 sequence (DNA): TGTGCCAGCAGAAGAGCGGGAGAGGAGACCCAGTACTTC.

V and J are TRBV15 and TRBJ1-4; D uncertain. The V and J ends lost 3 bases and 8 bases respectively, with 19 bases between them. The CDR3 loop spans 16 amino acids. The germline CDR1 and CDR2 sequences are LNHNV and YYDKDF (reference sequence). CDR3 DNA: TGTGCCACCAGCAGTAGTTTGTTCATCGATGCGGAAAAACTGTTTTTT. Residues: CATSSSLFIDAEKLFF.

In its sample, this clone was seen a few times. The rearrangement uses TRBV19 and TRBJ2-7; the D gene could be TRBD1 or TRBD2 (5 bases each). This CDR3 region has 14 residues. Trimming left V 4 bases short and J 9 bases short, with 19 bases between. The V gene's germline CDR1 is LNHDA and CDR2 SQIVND (reference sequence). Here the CDR3 reads CASSTRDASNGQYF. The CDR3 bases are TGTGCCAGTAGTACCCGGGACGCATCGAACGGGCAGTACTTC.

The V call is TRBV11-3, the J call TRBJ2-1; 8 bases are shared with TRBD1. The CDR3 totals 14 residues. J gave up 7 bases and V 5 bases, and 7 bases lay outside the gene matches. The germline V gene has CDR1 SGHNT and CDR2 YENEEA. The CDR3 is CASSPGQVINEQFF. The CDR3 DNA reads as TGTGCCAGCAGCCCGGGACAGGTTATTAATGAGCAGTTCTTC.

V gene TRBV4-1 combines with J gene TRBJ2-7; D ambiguous. Trimming took off 1 base at V and 2 bases at J, with 9 bases between the two ends. Germline lookup yields CDR1 MGHRA and CDR2 YSYEKL. The CDR3 loop spans 14 amino acids. CDR3 sequence: CASSQGVQAYEQYF. CDR3 bases: TGCGCCAGCAGCCAAGGAGTCCAGGCCTACGAGCAGTACTTC.

This clone was counted once. This chain connects TRBV30 to TRBJ1-2, with TRBD1 matching 8 bases. The V segment lost 0 bases and the J segment 2 bases; nucleotides outside the gene matches: 8. This CDR3 has 16 residues. Germline V gene data show CDR1 as GTSNPN and CDR2 as SVGIG (reference sequence). The CDR3 is CAWSVFVDRANYGYTF. The CDR3 region has the DNA TGTGCCTGGAGTGTATTCGTGGACAGGGCGAACTATGGCTACACCTTC. The full variable domain, in which reference TRBV30 and TRBJ1-2 provide the parts outside the CDR3, is SQTIHQWPATLVQPVGSPLSLECTVEGTSNPNLYWYRQAAGRGLQLLFYSVGIGQISSEVPQNLSASRPQDRQFILSSKKLLLSDSGFYLCAWSVFVDRANYGYTFGSGTRLTVV.

This clone came up once. The chain combines TRBV7-8 with TRBJ1-5; 8 bases are shared with TRBD1. This CDR3 contains 14 residues. The germline CDR1 and CDR2 sequences are SGHVS and FQNEAQ. The ends lost 4 bases at V and 7 bases at J; junction bases unmatched: 6. The CDR3 nucleotides read TGTGCCAGCAGCTCGACAGGGGTGGGACAGCCCCAGCATTTT. This sequence encodes CASSSTGVGQPQHF.

The chain has TRBV15 and TRBJ2-2, with D perhaps TRBD2 (6 bases). This CDR3 comprises 15 residues. Germline loops: CDR1 LNHNV, CDR2 YYDKDF (reference sequence). The V and J ends lost 0 bases and 7 bases respectively, with 12 bases between them. CDR3 residues: CATSRDEEGGGELFF. The CDR3 DNA sequence: TGTGCCACCAGCAGAGATGAAGAGGGAGGCGGGGAGCTGTTTTTT.